This T cell receptor (beta chain) stems from a study of shared clonotypes between healthy human individuals. Running of the assay took place at deep level. Replicate PCRs for unsorted PBMC used 300 ng DNA (approximately 31,000 T cell genomes). Clones were sequenced by immunoSEQ multiplex PCR, and TCRdb holds only the in-frame ones, with some missing. The sample has about 560,000 clones, roughly four fifths seen once. This CDR3 has 15 residues. V was shortened by 2 bases and J by 3 bases, with 13 bases between the two germline ends. The germline V gene encodes CDR1 SGHTA and CDR2 FQGNSA. The specimen sequenced was PBMCs. The V and J genes are TRBV7-2 and TRBJ1-1, with TRBD1 as a possible D gene (5 bases). The receptor's source is a middle-aged woman in good health. Some clones in this sample may be carry-over from other donors' samples. CDR3 sequence (DNA): TGTGCCAGCAGCTTAAATCGGGGGGTTGACACTGAAGCTTTCTTT. Residues: CASSLNRGVDTEAFF.